This T cell receptor beta chain comes out of a study of control samples from healthy donors and cancer patients. Assay used: immunoSEQ multiplex PCR; TCRdb lists only in-frame clones, some missing. Of approximately 100,000 clones in the sample, about 89% are singletons; the top ten hold over 15%. V lost 2 bases and J lost 7; bases outside the gene matches: 10. The CDR3 totals 16 residues. CDR1 and CDR2 (germline): SGHVS, FQNEAQ. The chain couples TRBV7-8 to TRBJ1-2, with 10 bases aligning to TRBD1. The sample consisted of PBMCs. The receptor comes from a man aged 55 to 70 with lung cancer. The CDR3, as DNA: TGTGCCAGCAGCTTATCGGCGGGGGACAGGGGATCTGGCTACACCTTC. This sequence encodes CASSLSAGDRGSGYTF.